The T cell receptor (beta chain) under discussion was sequenced for a study of T cells in localized non-small cell lung cancer. V lost 6 bases and J lost 7, with 16 bases in between. The germline V gene encodes CDR1 MNHEY and CDR2 SVGAGI. The CDR3 extends over 14 amino acids. The repertoire was sequenced with immunoSEQ multiplex PCR; TCRdb's copy has only in-frame clones and lacks some. The sample yields roughly 71,000 clones, less than 90% seen once. Sequences were derived from peripheral blood, sampled before any cancer treatment. This receptor was identified in a male donor aged 60 or over with stage III squamous cell lung carcinoma. The rearrangement uses TRBV6-5 and TRBJ2-1; D gene ambiguous. In nucleotides, the CDR3 is TGTGCCAGCAGCCCCTCGTACCCCAGGAATGAGCAGTTCTTC. This codes for CASSPSYPRNEQFF.